This T cell receptor (beta chain) was found in a study of T-cell memory formation after mild COVID-19. Turning to the study itself: There were largely donor-specific TCR clusters.

The CDR3 is 20 amino acids. Germline V lookup: CDR1 SGDLS, CDR2 YYNGEE. Deletions cut 4 bases from V and 1 base from J, with 27 bases between. This clonotype was seen a handful of times. TCRdb re-analysed the 5' RACE reads in MiXCR, keeping a single row per CDR3 protein. The sample has under 700,000 distinct CDR3 sequences; roughly 22% are singletons. Sequencing input: PBMCs or a T cell subset sorted from them (not recorded which). The V and J genes are TRBV9 and TRBJ1-5, with D unclear. The sequence was obtained from an adult woman who had mild COVID-19 (a few samples of this study predate the infection). Cell type and time point are not known. The CDR3 loop is CASSFPRGSVIRGSNQPQHF. The DNA for the CDR3 is TGTGCCAGCAGCTTCCCCCGGGGAAGTGTTATTCGGGGAAGCAATCAGCCCCAGCATTTT. The complete variable domain, with remaining parts taken from reference TRBV9 and TRBJ1-5, reads DSGVTQTPKHLITATGQRVTLRCSPRSGDLSVYWYQQSLDQGLQFLIQYYNGEERAKGNILERFSAQQFPDLHSELNLSSLELGDSALYFCASSFPRGSVIRGSNQPQHFGDGTRLSIL.